This record concerns one TCR beta chain sequence. Its antigen is unidentified. Treatment denoted: over 15 received Ad26.COV2.S at low or high dose, single or two shots; several received placebo; per-sample allocation not given. It was on day 63 after the first vaccine or placebo injection that samples were taken. The repertoire was sequenced with immunoSEQ multiplex PCR; TCRdb's copy has only in-frame clones and lacks some. The sample yields fewer than 400,000 clones, about 89% seen once. The entry originates in a study of Ad26.COV2.S vaccination and SARS-CoV-2 variants. Study-wide background: Trial arm assignment for the donor was COV1001 Ad26.COV2.S. The vaccine Ad26.COV2.S was put into the muscle once, or twice with 56 days between.

Findings and limits, study-wide: Reported post-vaccination CD8+ and CD4+ T cell responses to spike showed substantial breadth. Vaccine recipients had higher spike-specific TCR breadth than placebo recipients.

Trimming took off 0 bases at V and 1 base at J, with 9 bases between the two ends. The CDR3 is 16 amino acids. Germline V CDR1 and CDR2: MGHRA, YSYEKL. The genes are TRBV4-1 and TRBJ1-4; TRBD1 might be the D (5 bases). Sequenced material: peripheral blood, taken in a trial of Ad26.COV2.S vaccine versus placebo. The clonotype comes from a person aged 18-65 years who received the Ad26.COV2.S COVID-19 vaccine or a placebo. Here the CDR3 reads CASSQDGGGTNEKLFF. CDR3 nucleotides: TGCGCCAGCAGCCAAGATGGCGGGGGAACTAATGAAAAACTGTTTTTT.